This T cell receptor beta chain was recovered during a study of blood T cell repertoires in COVID-19. The CDR3 is 14 residues long. Germline trimming cut 3 bases from V and 9 bases from J; bases unmatched to any gene: 6. Germline CDR1 and CDR2: MNHNS and SASEGT. The repertoire was sequenced with immunoSEQ multiplex PCR; TCRdb's copy has only in-frame clones and lacks some. The table shows about 440,000 clones, with around 88% occurring only once. The specimen was peripheral blood. The receptor's source is a woman in her 50s with COVID-19, enrolled during active disease. This sequence joins TRBV6-1 and TRBJ1-5; TRBD1 aligns across 9 bases. CDR3 sequence reads: CASSDRTGVGPQHF. For the CDR3, the DNA is TGTGCCAGCAGTGATCGGACAGGGGTGGGGCCCCAGCATTTT.